This T cell receptor (beta chain) stems from a study of human T cells and chemical hapten exposure. Study summary: During the roughly 25-week study period, patients had diphenylcyclopropenone applied to the scalp every week.

Sample time point: patch test 1, 2 weeks after DPC sensitization. The treatment denotes: therapeutic diphenylcyclopropenone sensitization with weekly scalp DPC. Staff drew blood before applying each patch test. The CDR3 runs to 12 residues. The V and J ends lost 8 bases and 0 bases respectively, with 6 bases between them. CDR1 is MDHEN, CDR2 SYDVKM, per germline. TCRdb redid the calling of the RACE reads with MiXCR, one entry per CDR3 protein. The data contain about 360,000 distinct CDR3 sequences, roughly 4.8% of them singletons. Sequences were derived from whole blood, sampled in connection with sensitization to the hapten diphenylcyclopropenone (DPC). The TCR was taken from a woman aged 45 to 65 with alopecia areata. Some clones in this sample may be carry-over from other donors' samples. The V and J genes are TRBV28 and TRBJ2-3; no clear D. The CDR3 nucleotides are TGTGCCAGCCGTAAGAGCACAGATACGCAGTATTTT. Translating gives CASRKSTDTQYF.